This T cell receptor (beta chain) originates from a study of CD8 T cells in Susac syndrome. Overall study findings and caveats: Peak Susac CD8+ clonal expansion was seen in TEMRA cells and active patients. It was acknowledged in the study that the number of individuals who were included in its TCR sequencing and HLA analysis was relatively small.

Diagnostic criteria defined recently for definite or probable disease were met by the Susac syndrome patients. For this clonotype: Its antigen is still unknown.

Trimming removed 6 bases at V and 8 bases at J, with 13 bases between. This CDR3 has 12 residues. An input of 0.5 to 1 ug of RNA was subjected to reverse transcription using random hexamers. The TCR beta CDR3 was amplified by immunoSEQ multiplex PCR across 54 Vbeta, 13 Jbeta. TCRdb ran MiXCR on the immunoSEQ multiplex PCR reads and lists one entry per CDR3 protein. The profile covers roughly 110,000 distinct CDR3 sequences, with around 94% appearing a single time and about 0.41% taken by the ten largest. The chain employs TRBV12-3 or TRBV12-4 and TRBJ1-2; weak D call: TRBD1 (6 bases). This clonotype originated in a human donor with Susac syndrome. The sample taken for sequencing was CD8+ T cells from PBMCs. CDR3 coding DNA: TGTGCCAGCAGACAGGGAGGGCCCGGCTACACCTTC. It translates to CASRQGGPGYTF.